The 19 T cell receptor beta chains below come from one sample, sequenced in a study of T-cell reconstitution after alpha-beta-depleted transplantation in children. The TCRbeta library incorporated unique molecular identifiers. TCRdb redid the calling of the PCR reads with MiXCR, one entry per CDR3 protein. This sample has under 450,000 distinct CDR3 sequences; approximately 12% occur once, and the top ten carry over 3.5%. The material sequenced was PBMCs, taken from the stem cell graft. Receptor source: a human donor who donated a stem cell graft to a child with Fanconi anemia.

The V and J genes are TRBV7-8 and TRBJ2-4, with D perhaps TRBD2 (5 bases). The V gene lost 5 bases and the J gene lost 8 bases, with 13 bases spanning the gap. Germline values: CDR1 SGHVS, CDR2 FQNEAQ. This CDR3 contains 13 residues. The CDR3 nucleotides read TGTGCCAGCAGCCAATACGGAGGATACATTCAGTACTTC. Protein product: CASSQYGGYIQYF.

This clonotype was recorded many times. The CDR3 region has the DNA TGCAGTGCTCGGGGGGGAAACACCATATATTTT. Protein: CSARGGNTIYF. The rearrangement joins TRBV20-1 to TRBJ1-3; D is possibly TRBD1 (5 bases). This CDR3 is built from 11 residues. CDR1 DFQATT and CDR2 SNEGSKA come from the germline V gene (reference sequence). V was shortened by 5 bases and J by 4 bases, with 6 bases between the two germline ends.

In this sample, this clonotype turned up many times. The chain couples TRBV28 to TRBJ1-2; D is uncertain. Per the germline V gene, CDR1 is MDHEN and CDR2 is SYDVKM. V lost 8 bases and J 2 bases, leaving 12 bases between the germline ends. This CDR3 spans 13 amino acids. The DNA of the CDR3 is TGTGCCAGCTCCGCACTCATGAACTATGGCTACACCTTC. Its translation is CASSALMNYGYTF.

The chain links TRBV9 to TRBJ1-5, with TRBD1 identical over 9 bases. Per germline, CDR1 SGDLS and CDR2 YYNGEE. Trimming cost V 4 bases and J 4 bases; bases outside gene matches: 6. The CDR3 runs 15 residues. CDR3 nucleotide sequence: TGTGCCAGCAGCCCGACCGACAGGGGGAATCAGCCCCAGCATTTT. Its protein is CASSPTDRGNQPQHF.

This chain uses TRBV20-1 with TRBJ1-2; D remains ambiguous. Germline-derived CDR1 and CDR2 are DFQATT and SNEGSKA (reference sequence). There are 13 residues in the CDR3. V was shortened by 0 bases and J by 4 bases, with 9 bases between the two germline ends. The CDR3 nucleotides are TGCAGTGCTAGAGATCTCCCAGGCTATGGCTACACCTTC. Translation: CSARDLPGYGYTF.

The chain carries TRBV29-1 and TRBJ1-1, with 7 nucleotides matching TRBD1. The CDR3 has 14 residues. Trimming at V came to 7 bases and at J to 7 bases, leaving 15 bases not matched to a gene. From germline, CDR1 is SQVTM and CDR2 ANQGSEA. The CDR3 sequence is CSAATGFGGGEAFF. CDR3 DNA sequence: TGCAGCGCCGCGACAGGGTTCGGGGGGGGTGAAGCTTTCTTT.

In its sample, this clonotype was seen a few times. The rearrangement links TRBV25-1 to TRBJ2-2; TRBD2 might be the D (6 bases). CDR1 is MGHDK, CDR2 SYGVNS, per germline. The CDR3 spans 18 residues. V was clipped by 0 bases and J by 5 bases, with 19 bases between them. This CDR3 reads CASSEYGLWRGGTGELFF. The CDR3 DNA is TGTGCCAGCAGTGAATATGGCCTCTGGAGGGGAGGAACCGGGGAGCTGTTTTTT.

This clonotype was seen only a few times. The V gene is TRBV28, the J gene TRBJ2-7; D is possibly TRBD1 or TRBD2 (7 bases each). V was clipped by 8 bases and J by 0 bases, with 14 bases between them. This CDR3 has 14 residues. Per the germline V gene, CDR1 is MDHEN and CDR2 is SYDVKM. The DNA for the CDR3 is TGTGCCAGCCAGGGGGGGGGATCCTCCTACGAGCAGTACGTC. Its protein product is CASQGGGSSYEQYV.

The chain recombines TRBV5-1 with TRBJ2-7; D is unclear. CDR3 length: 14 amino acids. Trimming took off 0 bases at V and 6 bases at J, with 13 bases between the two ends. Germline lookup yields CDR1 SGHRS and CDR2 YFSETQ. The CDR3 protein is CASSLVGGASEQYF. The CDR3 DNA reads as TGCGCCAGCAGCTTGGTCGGCGGCGCCTCCGAGCAGTACTTC. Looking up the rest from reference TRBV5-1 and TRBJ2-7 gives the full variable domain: KAGVTQTPRYLIKTRGQQVTLSCSPISGHRSVSWYQQTPGQGLQFLFEYFSETQRNKGNFPGRFSGRQFSNSRSEMNVSTLELGDSALYLCASSLVGGASEQYFGPGTRLTVT.

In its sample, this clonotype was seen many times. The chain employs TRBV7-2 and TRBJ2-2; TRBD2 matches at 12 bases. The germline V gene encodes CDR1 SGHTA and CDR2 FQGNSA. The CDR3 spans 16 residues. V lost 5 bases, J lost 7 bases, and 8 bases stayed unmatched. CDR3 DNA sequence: TGTGCCAGCAGCCCTCGGACTAGCGGGGCCGGCGGGGAGCTGTTTTTT. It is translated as CASSPRTSGAGGELFF. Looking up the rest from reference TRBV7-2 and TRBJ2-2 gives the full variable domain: GAGVSQSPSNKVTEKGKDVELRCDPISGHTALYWYRQSLGQGLEFLIYFQGNSAPDKSGLPSDRFSAERTGGSVSTLTIQRTQQEDSAVYLCASSPRTSGAGGELFFGEGSRLTVL.

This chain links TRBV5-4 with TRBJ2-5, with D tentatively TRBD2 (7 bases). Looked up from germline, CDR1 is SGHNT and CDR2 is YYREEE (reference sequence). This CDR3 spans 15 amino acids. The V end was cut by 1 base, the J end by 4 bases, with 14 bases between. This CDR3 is CASSLSNREGETQYF. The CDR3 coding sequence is TGTGCCAGCAGCTTGTCTAACAGGGAGGGAGAGACCCAGTACTTC.

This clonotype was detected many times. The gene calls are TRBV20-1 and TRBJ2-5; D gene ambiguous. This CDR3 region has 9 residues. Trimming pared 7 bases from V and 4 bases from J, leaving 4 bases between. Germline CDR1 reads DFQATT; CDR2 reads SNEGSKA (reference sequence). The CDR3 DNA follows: TGCAGTGTGGGAGAGACCCAGTACTTC. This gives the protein CSVGETQYF.

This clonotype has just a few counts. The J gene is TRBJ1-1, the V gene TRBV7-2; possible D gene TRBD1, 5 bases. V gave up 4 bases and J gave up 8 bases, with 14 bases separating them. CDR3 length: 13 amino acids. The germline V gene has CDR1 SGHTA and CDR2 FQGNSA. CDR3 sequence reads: CASSSGLGREAFF. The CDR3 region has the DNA TGTGCCAGCAGCTCGGGACTGGGACGAGAAGCTTTCTTT.

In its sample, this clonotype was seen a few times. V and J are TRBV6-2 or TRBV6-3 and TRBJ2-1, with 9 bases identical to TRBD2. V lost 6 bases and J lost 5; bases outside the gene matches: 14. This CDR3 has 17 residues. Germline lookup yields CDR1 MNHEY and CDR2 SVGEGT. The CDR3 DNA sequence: TGTGCCAGCAGCCGCCGAGGGATAGCGGGGGTAAACAATGAGCAGTTCTTC. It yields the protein CASSRRGIAGVNNEQFF.

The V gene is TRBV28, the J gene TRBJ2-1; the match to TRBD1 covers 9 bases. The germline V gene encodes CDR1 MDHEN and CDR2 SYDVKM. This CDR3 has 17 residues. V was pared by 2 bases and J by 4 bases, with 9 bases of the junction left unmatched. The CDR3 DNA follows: TGTGCCAGCAGTTTACTTATGACAGGGGGTAGGTACAATGAGCAGTTCTTC. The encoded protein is CASSLLMTGGRYNEQFF. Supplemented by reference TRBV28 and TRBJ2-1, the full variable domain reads DVKVTQSSRYLVKRTGEKVFLECVQDMDHENMFWYRQDPGLGLRLIYFSYDVKMKEKGDIPEGYSVSREKKERFSLILESASTNQTSMYLCASSLLMTGGRYNEQFFGPGTRLTVL.

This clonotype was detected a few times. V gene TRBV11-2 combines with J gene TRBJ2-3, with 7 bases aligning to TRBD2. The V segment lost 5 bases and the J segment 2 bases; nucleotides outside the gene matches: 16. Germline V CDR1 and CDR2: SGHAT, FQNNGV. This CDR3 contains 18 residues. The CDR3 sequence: CASSHYYSGYPPTDTQYF. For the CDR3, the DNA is TGTGCCAGCAGCCATTATTATAGCGGGTATCCCCCCACAGATACGCAGTATTTT. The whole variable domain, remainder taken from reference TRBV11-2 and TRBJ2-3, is EAGVAQSPRYKIIEKRQSVAFWCNPISGHATLYWYQQILGQGPKLLIQFQNNGVVDDSQLPKDRFSAERLKGVDSTLKIQPAKLEDSAVYLCASSHYYSGYPPTDTQYFGPGTRLTVL.

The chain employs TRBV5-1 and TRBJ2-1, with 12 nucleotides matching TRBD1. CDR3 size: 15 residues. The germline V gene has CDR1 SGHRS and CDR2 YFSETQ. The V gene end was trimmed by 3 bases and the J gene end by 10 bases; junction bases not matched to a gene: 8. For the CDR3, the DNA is TGCGCCAGCAGCTGGGCGGGACAGGGGGCTCAGGAGCAGTTCTTC. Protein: CASSWAGQGAQEQFF. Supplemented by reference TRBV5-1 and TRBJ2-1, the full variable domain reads KAGVTQTPRYLIKTRGQQVTLSCSPISGHRSVSWYQQTPGQGLQFLFEYFSETQRNKGNFPGRFSGRQFSNSRSEMNVSTLELGDSALYLCASSWAGQGAQEQFFGPGTRLTVL.

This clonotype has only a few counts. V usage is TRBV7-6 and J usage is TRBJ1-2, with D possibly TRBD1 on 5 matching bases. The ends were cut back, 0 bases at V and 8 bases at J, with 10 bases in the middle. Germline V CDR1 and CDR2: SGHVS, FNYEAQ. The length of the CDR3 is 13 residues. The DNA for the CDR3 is TGTGCCAGCAGCTTAGCGGTGACAGACGGCTACACCTTC. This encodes CASSLAVTDGYTF. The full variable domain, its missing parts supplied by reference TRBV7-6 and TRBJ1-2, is GAGVSQSPRYKVTKRGQDVALRCDPISGHVSLYWYRQALGQGPEFLTYFNYEAQQDKSGLPNDRFSAERPEGSISTLTIQRTEQRDSAMYRCASSLAVTDGYTFGSGTRLTVV.

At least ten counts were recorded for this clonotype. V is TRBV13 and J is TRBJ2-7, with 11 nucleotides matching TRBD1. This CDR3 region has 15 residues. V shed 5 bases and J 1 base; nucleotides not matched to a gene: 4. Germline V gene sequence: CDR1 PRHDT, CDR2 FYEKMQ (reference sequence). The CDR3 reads CASSQRDRGSYEQYV. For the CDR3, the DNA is TGTGCCAGCAGCCAAAGGGACAGGGGGTCCTACGAGCAGTACGTC.